A single T cell receptor (beta chain) is shown here with its context. Its antigen is unidentified. The data belong to a study of beta chain features in type 1 diabetes. Study results and limitations: Across patients, naive, central memory and Treg TCRB repertoires exhibited apparently greater similarity than was observed across healthy donors. People with Type 1 diabetes carried modestly yet significantly shorter TCRB CDR3s in all four CD4+ subsets.

The investigators reverse transcribed all of the isolated RNA, so they sequenced expressed TCRB transcripts. The average read count of naive, central memory and regulatory T cell samples was approximately 3.9 million. The method was immunoSEQ multiplex PCR; TCRdb's version includes in-frame clones alone and lacks a portion of them. This table holds roughly 300,000 clones, roughly an eighth found once. CDR3 size: 18 residues. The germline gives CDR1 SGHRS, CDR2 YFSETQ. V trimming: 4 bases; J trimming: 5 bases; junction bases outside the gene matches: 12. Specimen: naive CD4+ T cells from blood. The genes are TRBV5-1 and TRBJ2-3; 14 positions agree with TRBD2. The clonotype originates from a man younger than 45 with type 1 diabetes. The CDR3 DNA follows: TGCGCCAGCAGCCTCGGGACTAGCGGGAGCCTCGCCGGAGATACGCAGTATTTT. It encodes CASSLGTSGSLAGDTQYF.